This T cell receptor (beta chain) was identified during a study of T cells in Graves' hyperthyroidism and ophthalmopathy. Study in general: Initial diagnosis, before any treatment, was when peripheral blood was collected. Study-level points and caveats: Ophthalmopathy was told apart from stable hyperthyroidism by a 13 V-J model. Appearing also in blood were most of the thyroid clonotypes expanded above 0.001.

Amplification of TCR beta CDR3 regions was performed using RNA transcripts as template. A first-round RT-PCR of the TCR CDR3 used the HTBI primer set. One entry per CDR3 protein, called by TCRdb with MiXCR from the multiplex PCR reads. The sample holds about 59,000 distinct CDR3 sequences, around 53% seen once. This clonotype showed up many times. What it binds is not known. Any patient presenting with uncontrolled infection, other autoimmune disease, pregnancy or lactation was left out. The receptor's source is a woman aged 60-70 years with Graves' ophthalmopathy. Sequencing input: blood.

The CDR3 is CASSPGPAWETQYF. The CDR3 DNA reads TGTGCCAGCAGCCCGGGACCCGCCTGGGAGACCCAGTACTTC. The chain carries TRBV7-2 and TRBJ2-5; the D call may be TRBD1 or TRBD2 (5 bases each). Between the trimmed V and J ends, which lost 5 bases and 5 bases, there was a span of 15 bases. The CDR3 runs to 14 residues. CDR1 and CDR2 (germline): SGHTA, FQGNSA.